This T cell receptor beta chain was retrieved from a study of blood T cell repertoires in COVID-19. The repertoire was sequenced with immunoSEQ multiplex PCR; TCRdb's copy has only in-frame clones and lacks some. The table lists about 320,000 clones, more than 70% of them singletons. The CDR3 has 13 amino acids. In germline, CDR1 is SNHLY, CDR2 FYNNEI. The V end lost 7 bases, the J end lost 5 bases, and 12 bases lay between the germline ends. Enrolled during active infection, Seattle patients were then followed longitudinally. This TCR was recovered from a woman in her 30s with COVID-19, enrolled during active disease. The sequenced sample was peripheral blood. The chain links TRBV2 to TRBJ1-5; a possible D gene is TRBD1 (5 bases). The CDR3 here is CASTGGRDQPQHF. CDR3 nucleotide sequence: TGTGCCAGCACGGGGGGTAGGGATCAGCCCCAGCATTTT. Supplemented by reference TRBV2 and TRBJ1-5, the full variable domain reads EPEVTQTPSHQVTQMGQEVILRCVPISNHLYFYWYRQILGQKVEFLVSFYNNEISEKSEIFDDQFSVERPDGSNFTLKIRSTKLEDSAMYFCASTGGRDQPQHFGDGTRLSIL.